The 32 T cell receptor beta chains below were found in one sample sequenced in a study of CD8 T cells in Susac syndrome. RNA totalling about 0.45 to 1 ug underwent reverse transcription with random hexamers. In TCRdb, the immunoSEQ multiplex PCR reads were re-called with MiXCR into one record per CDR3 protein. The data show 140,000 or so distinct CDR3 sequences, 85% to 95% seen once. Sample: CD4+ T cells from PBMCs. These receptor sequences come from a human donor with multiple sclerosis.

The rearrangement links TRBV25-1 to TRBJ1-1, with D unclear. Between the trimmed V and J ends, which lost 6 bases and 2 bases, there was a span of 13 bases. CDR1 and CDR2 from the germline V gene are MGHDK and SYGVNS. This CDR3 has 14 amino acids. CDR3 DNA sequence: TGTGCCAGCAGCCGCCTTGAGATCAACACTGAAGCTTTCTTT. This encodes CASSRLEINTEAFF.

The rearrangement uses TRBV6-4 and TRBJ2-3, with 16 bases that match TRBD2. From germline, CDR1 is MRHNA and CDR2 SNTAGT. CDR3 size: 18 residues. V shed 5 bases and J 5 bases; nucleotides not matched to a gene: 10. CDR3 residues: CASSPRGTSGRAQDTQYF. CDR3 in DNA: TGTGCCAGCAGTCCGCGAGGGACTAGCGGGAGGGCTCAAGATACGCAGTATTTT.

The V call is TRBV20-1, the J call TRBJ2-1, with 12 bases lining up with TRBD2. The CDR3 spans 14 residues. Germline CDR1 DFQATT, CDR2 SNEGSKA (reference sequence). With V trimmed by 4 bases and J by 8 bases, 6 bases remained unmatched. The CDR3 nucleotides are TGCAGTGCTACTAGCGGGAGGGCCCCCGATGAGCAGTTCTTC. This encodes CSATSGRAPDEQFF.

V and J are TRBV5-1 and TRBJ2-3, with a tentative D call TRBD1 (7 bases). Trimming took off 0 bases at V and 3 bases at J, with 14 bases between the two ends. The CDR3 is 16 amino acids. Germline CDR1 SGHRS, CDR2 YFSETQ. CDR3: CASSLDRGGSTDTQYF. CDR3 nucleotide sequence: TGCGCCAGCAGCTTGGACAGGGGAGGTTCGACAGATACGCAGTATTTT.

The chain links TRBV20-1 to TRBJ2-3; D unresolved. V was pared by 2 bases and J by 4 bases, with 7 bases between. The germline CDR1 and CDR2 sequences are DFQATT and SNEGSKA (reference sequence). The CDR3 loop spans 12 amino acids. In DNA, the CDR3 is TGCAGTGCTAGATTTATTTCAGATACGCAGTATTTT. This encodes CSARFISDTQYF.

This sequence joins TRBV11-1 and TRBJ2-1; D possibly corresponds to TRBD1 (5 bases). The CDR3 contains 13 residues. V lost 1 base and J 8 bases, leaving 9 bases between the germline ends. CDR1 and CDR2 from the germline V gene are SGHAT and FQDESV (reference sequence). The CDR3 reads CASSLGTRDEQFF. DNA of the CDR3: TGTGCCAGCAGCTTAGGGACCAGGGATGAGCAGTTCTTC.

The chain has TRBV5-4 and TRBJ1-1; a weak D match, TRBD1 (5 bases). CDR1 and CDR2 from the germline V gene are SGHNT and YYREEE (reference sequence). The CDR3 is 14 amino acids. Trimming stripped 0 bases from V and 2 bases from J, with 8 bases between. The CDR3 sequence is CASSLGQPNTEAFF. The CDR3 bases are TGTGCCAGCAGCTTGGGACAGCCTAACACTGAAGCTTTCTTT.

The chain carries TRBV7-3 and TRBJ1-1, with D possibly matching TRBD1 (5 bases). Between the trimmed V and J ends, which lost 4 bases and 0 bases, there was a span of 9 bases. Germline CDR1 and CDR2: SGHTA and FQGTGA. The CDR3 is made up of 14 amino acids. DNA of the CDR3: TGTGCCAGCAGCTACTCAGGGATGAACACTGAAGCTTTCTTT. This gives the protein CASSYSGMNTEAFF.

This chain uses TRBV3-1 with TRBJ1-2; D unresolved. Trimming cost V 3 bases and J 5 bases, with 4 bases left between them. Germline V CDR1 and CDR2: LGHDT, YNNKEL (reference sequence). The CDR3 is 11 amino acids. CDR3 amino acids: CASSQLYGYTF. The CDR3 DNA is TGTGCCAGCAGCCAGCTATATGGCTACACCTTC.

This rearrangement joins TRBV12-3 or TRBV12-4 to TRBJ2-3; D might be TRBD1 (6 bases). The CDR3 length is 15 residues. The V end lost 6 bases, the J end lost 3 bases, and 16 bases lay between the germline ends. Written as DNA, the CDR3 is TGTGCCAGCAGGGCCGGGACACCGAGAACAGATACGCAGTATTTT. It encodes CASRAGTPRTDTQYF.

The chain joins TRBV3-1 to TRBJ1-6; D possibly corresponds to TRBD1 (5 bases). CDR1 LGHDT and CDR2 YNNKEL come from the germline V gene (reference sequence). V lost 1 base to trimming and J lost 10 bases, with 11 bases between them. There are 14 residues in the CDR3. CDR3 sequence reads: CASSQVTGYSPLHF. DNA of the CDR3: TGTGCCAGCAGCCAAGTAACAGGTTACTCACCCCTCCACTTT. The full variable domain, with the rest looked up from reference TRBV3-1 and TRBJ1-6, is DTAVSQTPKYLVTQMGNDKSIKCEQNLGHDTMYWYKQDSKKFLKIMFSYNNKELIINETVPNRFSPKSPDKAHLNLHINSLELGDSAVYFCASSQVTGYSPLHFGNGTRLTVT.

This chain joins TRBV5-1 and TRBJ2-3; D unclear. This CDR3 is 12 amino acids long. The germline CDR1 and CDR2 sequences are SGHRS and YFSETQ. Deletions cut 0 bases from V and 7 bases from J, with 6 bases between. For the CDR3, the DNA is TGCGCCAGCAGCTTGGAACAAAATACGCAGTATTTT. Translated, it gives CASSLEQNTQYF.

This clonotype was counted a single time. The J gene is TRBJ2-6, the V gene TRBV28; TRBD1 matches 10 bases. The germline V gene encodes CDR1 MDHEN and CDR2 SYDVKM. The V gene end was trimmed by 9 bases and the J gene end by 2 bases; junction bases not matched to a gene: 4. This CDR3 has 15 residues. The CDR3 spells CASATGGTGANVLTF. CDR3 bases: TGTGCCAGTGCGACAGGGGGCACTGGGGCCAACGTCCTGACTTTC.

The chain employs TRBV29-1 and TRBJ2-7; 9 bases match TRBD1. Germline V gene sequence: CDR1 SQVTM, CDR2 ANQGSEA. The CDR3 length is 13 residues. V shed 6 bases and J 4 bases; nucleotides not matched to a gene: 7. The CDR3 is CSVSGQGRYEQYF. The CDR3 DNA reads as TGCAGCGTCTCGGGACAGGGAAGATACGAGCAGTACTTC.

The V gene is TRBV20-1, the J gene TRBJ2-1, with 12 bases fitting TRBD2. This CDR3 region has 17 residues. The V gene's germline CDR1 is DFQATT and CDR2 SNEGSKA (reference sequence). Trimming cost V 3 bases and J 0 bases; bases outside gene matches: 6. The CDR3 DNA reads TGCAGTGCTAGCGCTAGCGGGGGGGCGAGCTCCTACAATGAGCAGTTCTTC. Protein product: CSASASGGASSYNEQFF.

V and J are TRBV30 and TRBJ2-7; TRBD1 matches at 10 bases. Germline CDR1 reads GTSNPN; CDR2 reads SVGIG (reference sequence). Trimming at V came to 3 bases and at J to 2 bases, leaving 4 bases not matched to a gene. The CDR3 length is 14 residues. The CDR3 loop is CAWRSTGGTYEQYF. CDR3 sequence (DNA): TGTGCCTGGAGATCGACAGGGGGCACCTACGAGCAGTACTTC.

DNA for the CDR3: TGTGCCAGCAGTCTAAGGAGCGCCAAAAACATTCAGTACTTC. It translates to CASSLRSAKNIQYF. The genes are TRBV28 and TRBJ2-4; no reliable D call. Germline V gene data show CDR1 as MDHEN and CDR2 as SYDVKM. V dropped 5 bases and J dropped 1 base, with 9 bases sitting between them. The CDR3 consists of 14 residues.

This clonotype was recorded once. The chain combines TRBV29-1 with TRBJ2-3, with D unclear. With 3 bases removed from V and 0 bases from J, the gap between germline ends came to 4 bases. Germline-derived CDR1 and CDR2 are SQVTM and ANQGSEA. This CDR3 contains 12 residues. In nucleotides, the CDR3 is TGCAGCGTTGACGGGAGCACAGATACGCAGTATTTT. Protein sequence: CSVDGSTDTQYF.

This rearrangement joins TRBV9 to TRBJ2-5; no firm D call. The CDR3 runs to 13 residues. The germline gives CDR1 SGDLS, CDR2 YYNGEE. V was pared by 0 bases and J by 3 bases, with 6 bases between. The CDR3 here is CASSVAIEETQYF. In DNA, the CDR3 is TGTGCCAGCAGCGTAGCGATTGAAGAGACCCAGTACTTC. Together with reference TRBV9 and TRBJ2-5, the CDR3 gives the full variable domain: DSGVTQTPKHLITATGQRVTLRCSPRSGDLSVYWYQQSLDQGLQFLIQYYNGEERAKGNILERFSAQQFPDLHSELNLSSLELGDSALYFCASSVAIEETQYFGPGTRLLVL.

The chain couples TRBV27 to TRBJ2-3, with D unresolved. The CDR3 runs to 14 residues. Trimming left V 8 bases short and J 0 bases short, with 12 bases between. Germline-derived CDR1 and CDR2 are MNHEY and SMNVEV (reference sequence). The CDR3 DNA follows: TGTGCCAGCCGACACGGATCTAGCACAGATACGCAGTATTTT. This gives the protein CASRHGSSTDTQYF.

CDR3 bases: TGTGCCAGCAGACCCCGGACAGGGACCTACGAGCAGTACTTC. Translation: CASRPRTGTYEQYF. The V gene is TRBV27, the J gene TRBJ2-7, with TRBD1 matching 8 bases. This CDR3 comprises 14 residues. The V and J ends lost 6 bases and 2 bases, in that order; junction bases with no gene match: 6. Germline V lookup: CDR1 MNHEY, CDR2 SMNVEV (reference sequence).

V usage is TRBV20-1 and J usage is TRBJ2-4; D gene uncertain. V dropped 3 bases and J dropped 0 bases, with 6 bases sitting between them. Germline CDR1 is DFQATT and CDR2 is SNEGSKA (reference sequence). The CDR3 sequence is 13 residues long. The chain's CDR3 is CSASPPAKNIQYF. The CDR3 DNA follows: TGCAGTGCTAGTCCTCCAGCCAAAAACATTCAGTACTTC.

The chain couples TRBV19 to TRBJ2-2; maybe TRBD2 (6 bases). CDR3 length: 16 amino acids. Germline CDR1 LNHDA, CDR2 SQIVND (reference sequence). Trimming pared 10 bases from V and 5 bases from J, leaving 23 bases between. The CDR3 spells CAIGPGASRRTGELFF. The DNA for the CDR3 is TGTGCCATCGGCCCGGGAGCCTCACGTAGGACCGGGGAGCTGTTTTTT.

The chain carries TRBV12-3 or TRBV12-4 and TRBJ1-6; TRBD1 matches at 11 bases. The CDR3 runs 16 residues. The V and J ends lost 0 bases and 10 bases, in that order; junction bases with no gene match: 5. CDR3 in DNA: TGTGCCAGCAGTTTAGCCGTAGGACAGGGGGCATCACCCCTCCACTTT. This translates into CASSLAVGQGASPLHF.

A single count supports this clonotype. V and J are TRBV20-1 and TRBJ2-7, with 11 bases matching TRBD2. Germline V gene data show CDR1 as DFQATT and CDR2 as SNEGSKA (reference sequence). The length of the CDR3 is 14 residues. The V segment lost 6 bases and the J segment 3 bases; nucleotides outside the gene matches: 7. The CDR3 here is CSARTSGSSYEQYF. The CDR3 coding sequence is TGCAGTGCCCGCACTAGCGGGAGCAGCTACGAGCAGTACTTC.

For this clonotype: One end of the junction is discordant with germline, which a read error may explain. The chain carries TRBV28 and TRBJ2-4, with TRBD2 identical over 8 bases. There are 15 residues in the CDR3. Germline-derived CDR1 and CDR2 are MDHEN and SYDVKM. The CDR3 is CASSFANSGVGIRHF. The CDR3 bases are TGTGCCAGCAGTTTCGCCAATAGCGGGGTTGGGATTCGGCACTTC.

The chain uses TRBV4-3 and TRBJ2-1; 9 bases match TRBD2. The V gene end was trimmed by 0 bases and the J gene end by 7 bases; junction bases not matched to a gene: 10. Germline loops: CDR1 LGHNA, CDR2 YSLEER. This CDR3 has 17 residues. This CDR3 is CASSQEGFPSGANEQFF. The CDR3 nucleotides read TGCGCCAGCAGCCAAGAAGGGTTCCCTAGCGGGGCTAATGAGCAGTTCTTC.

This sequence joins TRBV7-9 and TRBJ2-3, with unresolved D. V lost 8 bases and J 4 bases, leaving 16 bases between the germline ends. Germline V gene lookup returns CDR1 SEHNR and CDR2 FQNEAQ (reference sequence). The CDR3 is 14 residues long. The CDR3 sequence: CASGPLRTSDTQYF. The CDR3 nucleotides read TGTGCCAGCGGACCTTTAAGGACCTCAGATACGCAGTATTTT.

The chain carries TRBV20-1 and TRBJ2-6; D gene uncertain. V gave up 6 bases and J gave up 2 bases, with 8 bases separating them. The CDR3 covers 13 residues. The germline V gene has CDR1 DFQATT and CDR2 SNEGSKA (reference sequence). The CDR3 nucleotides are TGCAGTGCCCCTATTACTGGGGCCAACGTCCTGACTTTC. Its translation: CSAPITGANVLTF.

In nucleotides, the CDR3 is TGTGCCAGCAGTTCCGGACAGGGTTACACTGAAGCTTTCTTT. Amino acid sequence: CASSSGQGYTEAFF. This sequence joins TRBV12-3 or TRBV12-4 and TRBJ1-1; 8 positions match TRBD1. Trimming cost V 4 bases and J 3 bases; bases outside gene matches: 4. The CDR3 contains 14 residues.

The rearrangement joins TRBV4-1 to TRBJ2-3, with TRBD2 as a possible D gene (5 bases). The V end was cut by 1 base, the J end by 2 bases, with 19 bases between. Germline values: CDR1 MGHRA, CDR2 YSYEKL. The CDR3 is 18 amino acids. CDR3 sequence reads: CASSQAMDFALITDTQYF. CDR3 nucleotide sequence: TGCGCCAGCAGCCAAGCGATGGACTTTGCCCTTATCACAGATACGCAGTATTTT.

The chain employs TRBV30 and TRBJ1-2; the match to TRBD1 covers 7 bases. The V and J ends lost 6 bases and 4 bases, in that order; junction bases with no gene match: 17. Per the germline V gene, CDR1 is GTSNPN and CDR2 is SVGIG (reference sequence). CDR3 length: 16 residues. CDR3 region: CACPRNRDSGSYGYTF. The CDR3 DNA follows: TGTGCCTGCCCACGTAACCGGGACAGCGGTTCCTATGGCTACACCTTC.